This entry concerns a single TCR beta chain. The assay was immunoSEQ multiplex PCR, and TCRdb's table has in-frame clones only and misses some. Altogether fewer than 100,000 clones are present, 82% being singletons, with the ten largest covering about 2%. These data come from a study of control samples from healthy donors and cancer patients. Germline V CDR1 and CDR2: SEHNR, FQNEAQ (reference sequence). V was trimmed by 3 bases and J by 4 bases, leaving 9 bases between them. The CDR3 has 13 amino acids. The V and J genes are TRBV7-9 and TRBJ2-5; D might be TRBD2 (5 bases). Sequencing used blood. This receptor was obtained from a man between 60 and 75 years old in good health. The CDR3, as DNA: TGTGCCAGCAGCTTGAATGAGGGAGAGACCCAGTACTTC. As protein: CASSLNEGETQYF.